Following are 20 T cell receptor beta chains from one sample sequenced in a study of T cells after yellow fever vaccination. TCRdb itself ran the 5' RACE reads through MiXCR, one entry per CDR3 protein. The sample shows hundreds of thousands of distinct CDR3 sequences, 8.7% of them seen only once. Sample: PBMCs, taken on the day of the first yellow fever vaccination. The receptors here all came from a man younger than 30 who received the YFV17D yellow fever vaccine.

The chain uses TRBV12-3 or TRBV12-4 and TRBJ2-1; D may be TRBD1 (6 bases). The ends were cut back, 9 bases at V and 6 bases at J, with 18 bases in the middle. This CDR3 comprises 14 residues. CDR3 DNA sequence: TGTGCCAGTCGGAAACAGGGTCGGGGCAATGAGCAGTTCTTC. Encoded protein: CASRKQGRGNEQFF.

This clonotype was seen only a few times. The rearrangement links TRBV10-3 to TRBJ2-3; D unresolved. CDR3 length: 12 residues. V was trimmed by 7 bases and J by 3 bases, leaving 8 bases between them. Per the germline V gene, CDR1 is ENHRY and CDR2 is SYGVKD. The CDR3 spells CAIKGPTDTQYF. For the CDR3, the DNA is TGTGCCATCAAGGGCCCTACAGATACGCAGTATTTT.

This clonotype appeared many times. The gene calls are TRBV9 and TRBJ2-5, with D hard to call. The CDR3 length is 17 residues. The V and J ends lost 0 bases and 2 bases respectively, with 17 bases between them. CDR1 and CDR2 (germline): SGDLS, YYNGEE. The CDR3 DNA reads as TGTGCCAGCAGCGTAGACCCCCTTGGCAGGCTGCAAGAGACCCAGTACTTC. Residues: CASSVDPLGRLQETQYF.

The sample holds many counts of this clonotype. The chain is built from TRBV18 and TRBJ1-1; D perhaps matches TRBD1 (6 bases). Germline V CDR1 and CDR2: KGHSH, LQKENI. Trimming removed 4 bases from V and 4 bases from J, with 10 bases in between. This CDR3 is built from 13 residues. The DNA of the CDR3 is TGTGCCAGCTCACGAGGGACATCCACTGAAGCTTTCTTT. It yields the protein CASSRGTSTEAFF. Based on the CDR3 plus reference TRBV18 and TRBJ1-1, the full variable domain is NAGVMQNPRHLVRRRGQEARLRCSPMKGHSHVYWYRQLPEEGLKFMVYLQKENIIDESGMPKERFSAEFPKEGPSILRIQQVVRGDSAAYFCASSRGTSTEAFFGQGTRLTVV.

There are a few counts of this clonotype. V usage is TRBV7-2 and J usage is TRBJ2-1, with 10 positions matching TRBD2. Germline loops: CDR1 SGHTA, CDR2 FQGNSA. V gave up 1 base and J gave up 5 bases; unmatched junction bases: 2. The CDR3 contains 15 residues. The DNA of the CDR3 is TGTGCCAGCAGCTTAGGAGCGGGGGGGAACAATGAGCAGTTCTTC. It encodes CASSLGAGGNNEQFF.

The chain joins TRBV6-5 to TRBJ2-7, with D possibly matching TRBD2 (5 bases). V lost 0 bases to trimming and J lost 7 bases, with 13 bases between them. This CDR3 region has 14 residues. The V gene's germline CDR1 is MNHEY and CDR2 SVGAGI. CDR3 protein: CASSYSRDSREQYF. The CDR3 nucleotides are TGTGCCAGCAGTTACTCACGGGATTCTAGGGAGCAGTACTTC.

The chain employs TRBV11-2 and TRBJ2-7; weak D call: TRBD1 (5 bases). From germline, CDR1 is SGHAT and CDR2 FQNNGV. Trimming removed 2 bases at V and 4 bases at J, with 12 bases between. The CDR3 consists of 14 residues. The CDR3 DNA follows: TGTGCCAGCAGCTTATCCAGGGCTTCGTACGAGCAGTACGTC. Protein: CASSLSRASYEQYV.

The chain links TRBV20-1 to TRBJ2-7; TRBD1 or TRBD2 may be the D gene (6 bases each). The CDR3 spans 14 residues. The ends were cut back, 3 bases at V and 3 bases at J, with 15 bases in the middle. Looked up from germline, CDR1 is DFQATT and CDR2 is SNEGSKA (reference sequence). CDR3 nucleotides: TGCAGTGCTAGCCTGACGGGGGCTAGCTACGAGCAGTACTTC. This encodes CSASLTGASYEQYF.

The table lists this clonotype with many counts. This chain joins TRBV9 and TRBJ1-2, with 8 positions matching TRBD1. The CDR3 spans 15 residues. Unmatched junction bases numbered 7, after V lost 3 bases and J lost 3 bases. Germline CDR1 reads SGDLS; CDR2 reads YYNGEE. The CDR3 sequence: CASSARDRTYYGYTF. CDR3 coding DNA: TGTGCCAGCAGCGCAAGGGACAGGACGTACTATGGCTACACCTTC.

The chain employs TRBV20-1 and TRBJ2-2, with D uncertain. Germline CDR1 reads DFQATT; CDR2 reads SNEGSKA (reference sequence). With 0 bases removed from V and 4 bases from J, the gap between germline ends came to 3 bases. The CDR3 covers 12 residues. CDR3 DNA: TGCAGTGCTAGAGAGACCACCGGGGAGCTGTTTTTT. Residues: CSARETTGELFF.

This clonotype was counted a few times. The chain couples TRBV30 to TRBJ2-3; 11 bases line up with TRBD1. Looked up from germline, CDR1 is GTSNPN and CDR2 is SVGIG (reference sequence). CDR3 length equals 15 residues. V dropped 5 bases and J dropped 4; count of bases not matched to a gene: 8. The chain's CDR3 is CAWRRGQGGADTQYF. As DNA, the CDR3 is TGTGCCTGGCGGAGGGGACAGGGGGGCGCAGATACGCAGTATTTT.

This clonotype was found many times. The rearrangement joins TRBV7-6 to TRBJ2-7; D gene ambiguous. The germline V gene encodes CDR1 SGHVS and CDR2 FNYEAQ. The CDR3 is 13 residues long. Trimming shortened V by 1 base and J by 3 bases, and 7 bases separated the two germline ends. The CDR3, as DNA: TGTGCCAGCAGCTTAGGGTTGGGCTACGAGCAGTACGTC. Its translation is CASSLGLGYEQYV.

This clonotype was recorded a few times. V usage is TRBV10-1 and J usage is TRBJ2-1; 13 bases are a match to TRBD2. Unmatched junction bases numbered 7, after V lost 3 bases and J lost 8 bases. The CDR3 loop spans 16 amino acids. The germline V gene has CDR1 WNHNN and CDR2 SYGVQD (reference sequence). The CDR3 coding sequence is TGCGCCAGCAGTGAACTAGCGGGGGGGCCTTTGGATGAGCAGTTCTTC. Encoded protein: CASSELAGGPLDEQFF.

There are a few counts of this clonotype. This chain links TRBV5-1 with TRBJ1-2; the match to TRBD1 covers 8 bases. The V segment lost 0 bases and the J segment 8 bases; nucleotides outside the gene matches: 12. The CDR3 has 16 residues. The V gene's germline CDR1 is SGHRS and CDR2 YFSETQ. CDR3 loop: CASSLAGRGQDEGYTF. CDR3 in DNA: TGCGCCAGCAGCTTGGCGGGAAGGGGACAGGATGAGGGCTACACCTTC.

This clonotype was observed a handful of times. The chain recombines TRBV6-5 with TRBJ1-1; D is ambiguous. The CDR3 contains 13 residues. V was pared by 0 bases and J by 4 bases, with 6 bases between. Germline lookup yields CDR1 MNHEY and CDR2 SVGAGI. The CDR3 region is CASSYSIGTEAFF. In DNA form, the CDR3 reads TGTGCCAGCAGTTACTCGATCGGCACTGAAGCTTTCTTT.

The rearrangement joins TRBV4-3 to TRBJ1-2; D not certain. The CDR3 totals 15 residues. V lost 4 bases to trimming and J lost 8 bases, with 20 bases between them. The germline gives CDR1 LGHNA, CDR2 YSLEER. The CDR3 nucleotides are TGCGCCAGCAGCCTCACGCTCGTAGGGAGGGAAGGCTACACCTTC. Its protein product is CASSLTLVGREGYTF.

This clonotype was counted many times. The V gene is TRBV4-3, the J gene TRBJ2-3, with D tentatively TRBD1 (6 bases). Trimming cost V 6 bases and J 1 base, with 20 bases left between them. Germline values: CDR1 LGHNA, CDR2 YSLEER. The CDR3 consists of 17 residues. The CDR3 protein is CASRYSRGTLGTDTQYF. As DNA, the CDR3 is TGCGCCAGCAGATACTCCAGGGGCACCCTTGGCACAGATACGCAGTATTTT.

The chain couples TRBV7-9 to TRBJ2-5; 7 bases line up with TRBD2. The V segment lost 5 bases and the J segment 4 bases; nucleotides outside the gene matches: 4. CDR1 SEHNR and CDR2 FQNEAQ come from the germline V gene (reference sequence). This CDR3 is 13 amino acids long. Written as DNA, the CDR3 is TGTGCCAGCAGCCAGCGGGGTACAGAGACCCAGTACTTC. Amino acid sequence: CASSQRGTETQYF.

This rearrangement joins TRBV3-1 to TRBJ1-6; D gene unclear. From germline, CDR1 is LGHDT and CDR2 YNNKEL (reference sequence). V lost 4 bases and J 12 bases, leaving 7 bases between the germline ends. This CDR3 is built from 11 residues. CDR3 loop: CASSRRGPLHF. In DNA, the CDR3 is TGTGCCAGCAGCCGTCGGGGACCCCTCCACTTT.

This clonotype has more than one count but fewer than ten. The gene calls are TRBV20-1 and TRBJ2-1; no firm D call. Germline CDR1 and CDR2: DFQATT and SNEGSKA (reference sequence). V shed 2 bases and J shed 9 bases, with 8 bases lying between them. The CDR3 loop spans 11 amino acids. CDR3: CSARPVGEQFF. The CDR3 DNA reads TGCAGTGCTAGACCGGTCGGTGAGCAGTTCTTC.